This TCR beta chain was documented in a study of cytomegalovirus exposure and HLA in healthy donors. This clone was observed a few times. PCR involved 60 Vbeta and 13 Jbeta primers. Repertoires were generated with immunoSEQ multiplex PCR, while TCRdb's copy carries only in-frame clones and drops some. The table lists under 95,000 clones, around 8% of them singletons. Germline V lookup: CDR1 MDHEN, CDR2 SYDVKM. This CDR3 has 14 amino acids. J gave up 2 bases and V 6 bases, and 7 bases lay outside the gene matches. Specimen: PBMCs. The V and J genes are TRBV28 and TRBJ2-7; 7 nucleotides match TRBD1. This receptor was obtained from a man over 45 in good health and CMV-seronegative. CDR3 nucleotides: TGTGCCAGCAGCCGACTAACAGGGGCCTACGAGCAGTACTTC. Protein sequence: CASSRLTGAYEQYF.